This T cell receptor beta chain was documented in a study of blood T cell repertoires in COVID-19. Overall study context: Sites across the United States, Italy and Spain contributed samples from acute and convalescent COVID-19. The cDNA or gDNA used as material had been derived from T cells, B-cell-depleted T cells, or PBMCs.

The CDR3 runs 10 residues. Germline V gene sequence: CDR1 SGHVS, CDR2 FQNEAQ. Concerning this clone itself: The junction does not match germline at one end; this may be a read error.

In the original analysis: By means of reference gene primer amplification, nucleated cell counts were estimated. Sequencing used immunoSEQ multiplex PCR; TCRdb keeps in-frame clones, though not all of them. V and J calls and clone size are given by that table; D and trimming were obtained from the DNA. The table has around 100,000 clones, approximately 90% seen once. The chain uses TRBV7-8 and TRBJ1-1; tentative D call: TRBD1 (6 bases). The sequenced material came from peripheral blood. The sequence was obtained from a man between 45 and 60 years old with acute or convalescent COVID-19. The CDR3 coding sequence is TGTGCCAGCAGCCCACCAGGGACAAGCTTT. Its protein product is CASSPPGTSF. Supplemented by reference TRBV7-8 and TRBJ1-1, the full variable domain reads GAGVSQSPRYKVAKRGQDVALRCDPISGHVSLFWYQQALGQGPEFLTYFQNEAQLDKSGLPSDRFFAERPEGSVSTLKIQRTQQEDSAVYLCASSPPGTSFGQGTRLTVV.